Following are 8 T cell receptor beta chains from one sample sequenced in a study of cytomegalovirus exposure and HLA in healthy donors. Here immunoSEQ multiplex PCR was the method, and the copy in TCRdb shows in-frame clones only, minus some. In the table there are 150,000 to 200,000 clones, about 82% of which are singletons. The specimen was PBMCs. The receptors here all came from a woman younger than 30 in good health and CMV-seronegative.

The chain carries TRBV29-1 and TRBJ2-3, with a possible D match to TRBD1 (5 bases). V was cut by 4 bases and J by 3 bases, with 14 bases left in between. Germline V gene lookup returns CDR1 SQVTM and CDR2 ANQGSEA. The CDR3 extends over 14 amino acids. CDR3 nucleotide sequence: TGCAGCGTTGTTCCCCAGGGTATAACAGATACGCAGTATTTT. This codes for CSVVPQGITDTQYF.

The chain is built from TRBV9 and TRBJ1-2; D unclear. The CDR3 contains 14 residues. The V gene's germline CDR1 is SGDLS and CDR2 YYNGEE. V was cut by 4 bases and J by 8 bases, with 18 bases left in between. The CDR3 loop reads CASSPNRGAGGYTF. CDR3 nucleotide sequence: TGTGCCAGCAGCCCAAACCGGGGAGCGGGAGGCTACACCTTC.

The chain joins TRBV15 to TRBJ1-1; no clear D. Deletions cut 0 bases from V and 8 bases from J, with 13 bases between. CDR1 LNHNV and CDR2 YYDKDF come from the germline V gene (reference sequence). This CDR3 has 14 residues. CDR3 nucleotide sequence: TGTGCCACCAGCAGAGATGTTCGGGGTACCGAAGCTTTCTTT. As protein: CATSRDVRGTEAFF.

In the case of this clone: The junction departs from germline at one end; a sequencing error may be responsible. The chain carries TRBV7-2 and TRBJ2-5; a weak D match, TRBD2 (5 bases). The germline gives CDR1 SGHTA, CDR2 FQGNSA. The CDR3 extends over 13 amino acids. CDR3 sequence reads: CASSPRPNDYKDF. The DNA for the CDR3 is TGTGCCAGCAGCCCCAGACCAAATGACTATAAGGACTTC.

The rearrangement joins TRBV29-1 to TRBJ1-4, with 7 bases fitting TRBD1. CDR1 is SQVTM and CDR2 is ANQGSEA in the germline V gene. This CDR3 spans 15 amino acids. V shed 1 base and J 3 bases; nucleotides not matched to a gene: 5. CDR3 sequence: CSVEGPRGSNEKLFF. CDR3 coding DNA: TGCAGCGTTGAAGGCCCCAGGGGGTCTAATGAAAAACTGTTTTTT.

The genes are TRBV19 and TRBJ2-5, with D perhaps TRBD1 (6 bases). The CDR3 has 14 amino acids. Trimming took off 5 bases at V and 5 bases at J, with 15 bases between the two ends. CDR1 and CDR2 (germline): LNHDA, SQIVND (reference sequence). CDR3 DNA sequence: TGTGCCAGTAGTCCCTTACAGGGTCGTGAGACCCAGTACTTC. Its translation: CASSPLQGRETQYF.

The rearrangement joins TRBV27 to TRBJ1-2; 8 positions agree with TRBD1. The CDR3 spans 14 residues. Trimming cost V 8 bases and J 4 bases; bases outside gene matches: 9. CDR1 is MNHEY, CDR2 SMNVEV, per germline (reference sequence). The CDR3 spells CASGPGQDIYGYTF. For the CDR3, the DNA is TGTGCCAGCGGTCCGGGACAGGATATCTATGGCTACACCTTC.

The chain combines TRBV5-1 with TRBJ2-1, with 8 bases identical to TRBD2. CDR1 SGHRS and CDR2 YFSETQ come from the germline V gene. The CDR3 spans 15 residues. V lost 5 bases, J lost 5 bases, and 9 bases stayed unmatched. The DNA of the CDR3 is TGCGCCAGCAGGGCGAATAGCGGGGTCCACAATGAGCAGTTCTTC. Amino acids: CASRANSGVHNEQFF.